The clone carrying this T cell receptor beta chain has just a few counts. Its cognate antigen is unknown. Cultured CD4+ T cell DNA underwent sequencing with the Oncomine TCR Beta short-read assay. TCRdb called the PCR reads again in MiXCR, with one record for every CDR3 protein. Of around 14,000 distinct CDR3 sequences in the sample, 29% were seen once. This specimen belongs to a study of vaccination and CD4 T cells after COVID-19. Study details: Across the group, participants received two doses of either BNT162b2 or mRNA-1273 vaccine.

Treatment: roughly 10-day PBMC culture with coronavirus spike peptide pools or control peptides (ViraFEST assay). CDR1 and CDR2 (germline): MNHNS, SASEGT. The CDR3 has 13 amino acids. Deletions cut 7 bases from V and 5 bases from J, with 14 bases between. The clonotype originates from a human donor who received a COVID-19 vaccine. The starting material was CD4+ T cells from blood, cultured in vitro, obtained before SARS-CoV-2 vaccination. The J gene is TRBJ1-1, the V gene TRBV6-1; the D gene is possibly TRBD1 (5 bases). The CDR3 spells CASINQGVTEAFF. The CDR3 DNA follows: TGTGCCAGCATCAATCAAGGGGTAACTGAAGCTTTCTTT.